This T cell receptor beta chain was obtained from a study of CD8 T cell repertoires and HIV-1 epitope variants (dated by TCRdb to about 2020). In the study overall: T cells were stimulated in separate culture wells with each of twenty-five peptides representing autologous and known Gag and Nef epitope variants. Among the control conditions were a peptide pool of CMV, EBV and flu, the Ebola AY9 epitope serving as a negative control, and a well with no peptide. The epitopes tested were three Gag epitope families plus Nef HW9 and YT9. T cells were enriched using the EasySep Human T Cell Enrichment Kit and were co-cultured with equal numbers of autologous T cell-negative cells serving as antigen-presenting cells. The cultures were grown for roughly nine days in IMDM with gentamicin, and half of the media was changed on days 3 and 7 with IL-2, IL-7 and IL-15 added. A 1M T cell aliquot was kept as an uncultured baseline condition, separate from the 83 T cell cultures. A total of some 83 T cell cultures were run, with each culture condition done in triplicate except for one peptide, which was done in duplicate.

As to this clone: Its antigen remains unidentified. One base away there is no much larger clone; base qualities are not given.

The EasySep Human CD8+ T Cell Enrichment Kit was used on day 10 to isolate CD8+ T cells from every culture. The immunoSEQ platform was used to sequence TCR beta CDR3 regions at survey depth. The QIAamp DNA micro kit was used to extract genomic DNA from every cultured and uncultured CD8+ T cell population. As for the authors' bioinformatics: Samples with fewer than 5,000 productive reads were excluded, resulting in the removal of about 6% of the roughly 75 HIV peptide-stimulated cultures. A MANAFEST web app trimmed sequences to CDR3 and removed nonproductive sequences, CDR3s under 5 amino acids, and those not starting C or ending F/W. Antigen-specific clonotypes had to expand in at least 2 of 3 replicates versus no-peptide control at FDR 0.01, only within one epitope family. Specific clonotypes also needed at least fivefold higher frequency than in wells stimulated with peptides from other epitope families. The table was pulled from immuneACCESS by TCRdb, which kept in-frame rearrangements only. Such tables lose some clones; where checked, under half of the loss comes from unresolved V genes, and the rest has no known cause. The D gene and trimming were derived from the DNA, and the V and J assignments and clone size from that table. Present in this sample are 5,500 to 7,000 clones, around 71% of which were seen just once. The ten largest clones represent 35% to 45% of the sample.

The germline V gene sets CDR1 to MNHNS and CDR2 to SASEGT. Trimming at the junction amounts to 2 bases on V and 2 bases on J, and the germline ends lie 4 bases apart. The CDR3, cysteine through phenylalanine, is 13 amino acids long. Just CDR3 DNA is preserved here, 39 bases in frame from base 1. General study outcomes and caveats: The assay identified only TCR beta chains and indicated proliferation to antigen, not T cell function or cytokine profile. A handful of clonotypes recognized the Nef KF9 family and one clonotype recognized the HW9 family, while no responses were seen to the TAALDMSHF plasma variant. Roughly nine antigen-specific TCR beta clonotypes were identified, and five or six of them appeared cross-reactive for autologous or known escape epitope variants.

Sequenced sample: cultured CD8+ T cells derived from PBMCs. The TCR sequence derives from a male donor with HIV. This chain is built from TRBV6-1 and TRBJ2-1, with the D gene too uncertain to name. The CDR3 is CASSEPAYNEQFF. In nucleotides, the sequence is TGTGCCAGCAGTGAACCCGCCTACAATGAGCAGTTCTTC.